One sample yielded the 28 T cell receptor beta chains listed below, sequenced in a study of beta chain features in type 1 diabetes. General study points: In all four CD4+ subsets, TCRB CDR3 length was significantly, moderately reduced in type 1 diabetes.

Reverse transcription of all isolated RNA meant that expressed TCRB transcripts were sequenced. Clones were sequenced by immunoSEQ multiplex PCR, and TCRdb holds only the in-frame ones, with some missing. This sample has under 400,000 clones, with around an eighth found just once. For these receptors, no antigen is known. Sequenced material: naive CD4+ T cells from blood. The receptor source for this set is a woman in her late teens or twenties with type 1 diabetes.

The J gene is TRBJ1-5, the V gene TRBV7-9; TRBD1 might be the D (6 bases). This CDR3 is built from 15 residues. V dropped 5 bases and J dropped 6 bases, with 17 bases sitting between them. CDR1 and CDR2 from the germline V gene are SEHNR and FQNEAQ (reference sequence). The CDR3 loop reads CASSPTGNRGQPQHF. CDR3 nucleotides: TGTGCCAGCAGCCCAACAGGGAATAGGGGTCAGCCCCAGCATTTT. Complete variable domain (other parts from reference TRBV7-9 and TRBJ1-5): DTGVSQNPRHKITKRGQNVTFRCDPISEHNRLYWYRQTLGQGPEFLTYFQNEAQLEKSRLLSDRFSAERPKGSFSTLEIQRTEQGDSAMYLCASSPTGNRGQPQHFGDGTRLSIL.

This chain joins TRBV18 and TRBJ1-5; D gene unclear. In germline, CDR1 is KGHSH, CDR2 LQKENI. The V end lost 3 bases, the J end lost 1 base, and 13 bases lay between the germline ends. CDR3 length: 16 amino acids. CDR3 sequence (DNA): TGTGCCAGCTCACCCCGGACGGAGGTGAGCAATCAGCCCCAGCATTTT. Translating it yields CASSPRTEVSNQPQHF.

This clone was seen a few times. Other DNA sequences of this sample code for an identical CDR3. This sequence joins TRBV27 and TRBJ2-7; 7 bases are a match to TRBD1. The germline V gene has CDR1 MNHEY and CDR2 SMNVEV (reference sequence). Trimming cost V 3 bases and J 4 bases; bases outside gene matches: 3. The CDR3 sequence is 13 residues long. The DNA for the CDR3 is TGTGCCAGCAGTTTGACAGGGCAATACGAGCAGTACTTC. Amino acid sequence: CASSLTGQYEQYF.

This clone was counted only a few times. This chain links TRBV27 with TRBJ1-2; a possible D gene is TRBD1 (5 bases). The V end lost 0 bases, the J end lost 4 bases, and 9 bases lay between the germline ends. The CDR3 totals 14 residues. Per the germline V gene, CDR1 is MNHEY and CDR2 is SMNVEV (reference sequence). The CDR3 loop is CASSLSSDSYGYTF. The DNA of the CDR3 is TGTGCCAGCAGTTTATCGAGTGACAGCTATGGCTACACCTTC.

This chain uses TRBV25-1 with TRBJ2-1; TRBD2 agrees at 10 bases. The CDR3 is made up of 15 amino acids. From germline, CDR1 is MGHDK and CDR2 SYGVNS. The V segment lost 6 bases and the J segment 9 bases; nucleotides outside the gene matches: 11. The CDR3 coding sequence is TGTGCCAGCAGCCGGCCGGGACTAGCGTGGGGTGAGCAGTTCTTC. It specifies CASSRPGLAWGEQFF.

CDR3 sequence (DNA): TGCAGCGTTTATGGAGGGGACAGTGAAGCTTTCTTT. This codes for CSVYGGDSEAFF. This chain uses TRBV29-1 with TRBJ1-1; TRBD1 agrees at 7 bases. The CDR3 has 12 residues. Germline V gene lookup returns CDR1 SQVTM and CDR2 ANQGSEA. The trim removed 5 bases at V and 7 bases at J, leaving 7 bases unmatched.

The chain is built from TRBV18 and TRBJ2-2; TRBD1 might be the D (5 bases). Germline loops: CDR1 KGHSH, CDR2 LQKENI. The length of the CDR3 is 15 residues. V gave up 5 bases and J gave up 6 bases, with 16 bases separating them. The CDR3 is CASSTPGRPPGELFF. The CDR3 DNA reads TGTGCCAGCTCAACTCCAGGGCGACCCCCCGGGGAGCTGTTTTTT.

This clone appeared a few times. CDR3 in DNA: TGTGCCAGCGGGCTAGCGGGTCGGGCCTCTTTCACGGATACGCAGTATTTT. Amino acids: CASGLAGRASFTDTQYF. The rearrangement links TRBV13 to TRBJ2-3, with 8 positions matching TRBD2. V lost 8 bases, J lost 6 bases, and 19 bases stayed unmatched. Germline loops: CDR1 PRHDT, CDR2 FYEKMQ (reference sequence). The CDR3 sequence is 17 residues long.

This clone has just a few counts. V is TRBV6-5 and J is TRBJ1-2; D is unresolved. With 0 bases removed from V and 4 bases from J, the gap between germline ends came to 15 bases. Germline V gene data show CDR1 as MNHEY and CDR2 as SVGAGI. There are 16 residues in the CDR3. CDR3 in DNA: TGTGCCAGCAGTTACTCGAGGGCCGCCCTGGGCTATGGCTACACCTTC. Encoded protein: CASSYSRAALGYGYTF.

The chain couples TRBV6-6 to TRBJ2-7; TRBD1 agrees at 7 bases. The CDR3 runs to 14 residues. Looked up from germline, CDR1 is MNHNY and CDR2 is SVGAGI (reference sequence). Germline trimming cut 5 bases from V and 7 bases from J; bases unmatched to any gene: 11. This chain's CDR3 is CASSLSTGTGEQYF. The CDR3 nucleotides are TGTGCCAGCAGTCTGTCGACAGGGACGGGAGAGCAGTACTTC.

This clone was seen only a few times. The chain joins TRBV7-2 to TRBJ2-4; a possible D gene is TRBD2 (6 bases). This CDR3 is 13 amino acids long. The V end lost 8 bases, the J end lost 8 bases, and 16 bases lay between the germline ends. The V gene's germline CDR1 is SGHTA and CDR2 FQGNSA. The DNA of the CDR3 is TGTGCCAGCTGTTCTCCCCCGGGGGACATTCAGTACTTC. It specifies CASCSPPGDIQYF.

This chain joins TRBV4-3 and TRBJ1-2; 7 bases are a match to TRBD1. V gave up 2 bases and J gave up 7 bases; unmatched junction bases: 1. CDR1 LGHNA and CDR2 YSLEER come from the germline V gene. The CDR3 extends over 12 amino acids. Written as DNA, the CDR3 is TGCGCCAGCAGCCAACCAGGGGGTGGCTACACCTTC. It encodes CASSQPGGGYTF.

The chain employs TRBV5-4 and TRBJ1-1; weak D call: TRBD1 (5 bases). CDR1 and CDR2 from the germline V gene are SGHNT and YYREEE (reference sequence). V was shortened by 4 bases and J by 1 base, with 14 bases between the two germline ends. CDR3 length: 15 amino acids. The DNA for the CDR3 is TGTGCCAGCAGCCTAACAGGAGTGGGGAACACTGAAGCTTTCTTT. Translation gives CASSLTGVGNTEAFF.

V gene TRBV4-3 combines with J gene TRBJ2-3; TRBD1 is a possible D gene (5 bases). Germline V gene sequence: CDR1 LGHNA, CDR2 YSLEER. This CDR3 spans 13 amino acids. V lost 4 bases, J lost 2 bases, and 7 bases lay in between. CDR3 in DNA: TGCGCCAGCAGCCGGGGCGACACAGATACGCAGTATTTT. Translating it yields CASSRGDTDTQYF.

In the case of this clone: Different DNA sequences within this sample yield the same CDR3. This chain joins TRBV20-1 and TRBJ1-5; D unclear. CDR1 is DFQATT and CDR2 is SNEGSKA in the germline V gene (reference sequence). This CDR3 is 11 amino acids long. V shed 3 bases and J shed 6 bases, with 6 bases lying between them. CDR3 DNA sequence: TGCAGTGCTAGTCGGGGTCAGCCCCAGCATTTT. Encoded protein: CSASRGQPQHF.

The genes are TRBV10-3 and TRBJ2-1; TRBD2 aligns across 10 bases. Looked up from germline, CDR1 is ENHRY and CDR2 is SYGVKD. The junction had 1 base not matched to a gene; V was cut back by 5 bases and J by 6 bases. The CDR3 has 13 amino acids. CDR3 in DNA: TGTGCCATCAGTTCTAGCGGGAGCAATGAGCAGTTCTTC. Its translation is CAISSSGSNEQFF.

CDR3 region: CASSLVGTLYNEQFF. In DNA form, the CDR3 reads TGTGCCAGCAGCCTCGTGGGGACTCTCTACAATGAGCAGTTCTTC. The chain uses TRBV4-2 and TRBJ2-1, with D possibly matching TRBD2 (6 bases). The CDR3 spans 15 residues. CDR1 LGHNA and CDR2 YNFKEQ come from the germline V gene. Trimming pared 4 bases from V and 3 bases from J, leaving 13 bases between.

This clone was counted a few times. The V and J genes are TRBV18 and TRBJ2-5, with TRBD1 as a possible D gene (7 bases). The CDR3 contains 16 residues. Germline assignment: CDR1 KGHSH and CDR2 LQKENI. Trimming took off 3 bases at V and 6 bases at J, with 20 bases between the two ends. The CDR3 loop is CASSPQGGAGLKTQYF. The CDR3 nucleotides are TGTGCCAGCTCACCCCAGGGGGGTGCAGGGTTGAAGACCCAGTACTTC.

The chain is built from TRBV29-1 and TRBJ1-1; tentative D call: TRBD1 (6 bases). Trimming left V 6 bases short and J 0 bases short, with 14 bases between. This CDR3 spans 14 amino acids. Germline CDR1 SQVTM, CDR2 ANQGSEA. CDR3 DNA: TGCAGCGTCGAAACCGGACAGTTGAACACTGAAGCTTTCTTT. This gives the protein CSVETGQLNTEAFF.

The CDR3 here is CASSDSHRVTDTQYF. The CDR3 region has the DNA TGTGCCAGCAGTGACTCCCACAGGGTCACGGATACGCAGTATTTT. The chain employs TRBV25-1 and TRBJ2-3; D perhaps matches TRBD1 (6 bases). The CDR3 totals 15 residues. Trimming took 3 bases from V and 6 from J, leaving 16 bases between them. Looked up from germline, CDR1 is MGHDK and CDR2 is SYGVNS.

This clone was counted once. The chain has TRBV15 and TRBJ1-3; D is unresolved. V was clipped by 6 bases and J by 6 bases, with 15 bases between them. Germline loops: CDR1 LNHNV, CDR2 YYDKDF (reference sequence). This CDR3 comprises 14 residues. CDR3 DNA: TGTGCCACCAGACCTCCGGTAGGAGAAAACACCATATATTTT. Its protein product is CATRPPVGENTIYF.

The J gene is TRBJ1-5, the V gene TRBV2; tentatively, D is TRBD1 (6 bases). The length of the CDR3 is 16 residues. The V gene lost 7 bases and the J gene lost 14 bases, with 30 bases spanning the gap. Germline V lookup: CDR1 SNHLY, CDR2 FYNNEI. CDR3 amino acids: CASTESGWGQSAPEHF. CDR3 sequence (DNA): TGTGCCAGCACCGAGTCGGGGTGGGGGCAATCAGCCCCGGAGCATTTT.

This clone occurred a few times. The rearrangement joins TRBV5-1 to TRBJ2-3; weak D call: TRBD2 (6 bases). The CDR3 loop spans 14 amino acids. Between the trimmed V and J ends, which lost 0 bases and 3 bases, there was a span of 8 bases. Germline lookup yields CDR1 SGHRS and CDR2 YFSETQ. CDR3 in amino acids: CASSLGGRTDTQYF. The CDR3 DNA reads TGCGCCAGCAGCTTGGGTGGGAGGACAGATACGCAGTATTTT.

A few counts support this clone. The rearrangement joins TRBV28 to TRBJ2-7; the D is unclear. V lost 1 base to trimming and J lost 4 bases, with 8 bases between them. CDR3 size: 13 residues. CDR1 is MDHEN and CDR2 is SYDVKM in the germline V gene. The CDR3 coding sequence is TGTGCCAGCAGTTTATCATCTAGATACGAGCAGTACTTC. As protein: CASSLSSRYEQYF. The entire variable domain, with the rest obtained from reference TRBV28 and TRBJ2-7, is as follows: DVKVTQSSRYLVKRTGEKVFLECVQDMDHENMFWYRQDPGLGLRLIYFSYDVKMKEKGDIPEGYSVSREKKERFSLILESASTNQTSMYLCASSLSSRYEQYFGPGTRLTVT.

For the CDR3, the DNA is TGTGCCAGCAGCCGAAACCAGGGCCAAGAGACCCAGTACTTC. It encodes CASSRNQGQETQYF. The chain is built from TRBV7-9 and TRBJ2-5; perhaps TRBD1 as D (5 bases). The germline V and J ends were trimmed by 5 bases and 1 base, with 11 bases remaining between them. The length of the CDR3 is 14 residues. Germline assignment: CDR1 SEHNR and CDR2 FQNEAQ (reference sequence).

The chain combines TRBV9 with TRBJ1-5, with TRBD1 matching 9 bases. There are 15 residues in the CDR3. Trimming cost V 4 bases and J 4 bases; bases outside gene matches: 6. Germline V lookup: CDR1 SGDLS, CDR2 YYNGEE. CDR3 in amino acids: CASSLGTGLNQPQHF. In DNA form, the CDR3 reads TGTGCCAGCAGCCTCGGGACAGGGCTTAATCAGCCCCAGCATTTT.

This clone was observed a handful of times. At one boundary the junction diverges from the germline segment, which might be a read error. The rearrangement uses TRBV6-6 and TRBJ2-7; the D gene is possibly TRBD1 (6 bases). CDR3 length: 14 amino acids. The V gene's germline CDR1 is MNHNY and CDR2 SVGAGI (reference sequence). CDR3 nucleotide sequence: TGTGCCAGCAGGTACTTAGGACAGACGTACGAGCAGTACTTC. Translated: CASRYLGQTYEQYF.

The chain recombines TRBV5-1 with TRBJ2-1; 10 nucleotides align to TRBD2. Germline assignment: CDR1 SGHRS and CDR2 YFSETQ. Unmatched junction bases numbered 11, after V lost 3 bases and J lost 2 bases. CDR3 length equals 18 residues. CDR3 nucleotides: TGCGCCAGCAGCTCGGGACTAGCGACTAACCTCGCCTACAATGAGCAGTTCTTC. Protein product: CASSSGLATNLAYNEQFF.